The entry below gives a single TCR beta chain sequence along with its context. Its antigen target is currently unknown. It has no much larger one-base neighbor in the sample; base qualities were not kept. V lost 3 bases and J lost 4 bases, and the count of bases not matched to a germline gene is 2. The CDR3 holds 14 amino acids from the cysteine to the phenylalanine. Left in the record is the CDR3 DNA by itself, 42 bases read in frame from the first base. CDR1 and CDR2 are read off the germline V gene (reference sequence) as SEHNR and FQNEAQ. Samples from volunteer blood donors who had recovered from COVID-19 were contributed by a second Seattle source. Each collaborating institution followed its own protocols to collect whole blood in K2EDTA tubes. Collaborator samples were shipped for TCRbeta analysis as frozen whole blood, isolated PBMCs, or DNA extracted from either sample type. These data originate in a study of blood T cell repertoires in COVID-19 (dated by TCRdb to 2020 to 2021). Looking at the study overall: Samples covering the acute and convalescent phases of COVID-19 were provided by collaborators in the United States, Italy and Spain. The material from the prospective study consisted of cDNA or gDNA derived from T cells, B-cell-depleted T cells, or PBMCs. The dataset comprised deeply sampled blood TCRbeta repertoires from subjects exposed to, actively infected with, or recovered from COVID-19. The repertoires were made available in a free public database intended to serve as a resource for research on the immune response to SARS-CoV-2. Samples came from the ongoing ImmuneRACE study (first 160 participants) plus 1,254 subjects from 6 global collaborators. Sample metadata almost always included a de-identified subject ID, COVID-19 status, age in years and sex. HLA class I and class II types, where available, came from metadata supplied by the sample provider rather than from assay-based typing. The full study reports these points: The quantity of clinical and demographic metadata differed by source and by participant and was supplied without curation.

TCRbeta CDR3 regions were amplified from genomic DNA using the immunoSEQ Assay, a bias-controlled multiplex PCR. As for the authors' bioinformatics: Nucleated cell counts per sample were estimated from amplification of reference gene primers within the assay. To quantify the absolute abundance of each unique TCRbeta CDR3 rearrangement, sequence reads were collapsed and filtered. For each sample, productive Simpson clonality was calculated by taking the square root of Simpson's diversity index across productive rearrangements. The source is immuneACCESS, and TCRdb retained only in-frame sequences with V and J called. Part of the clones is not carried over; for the studies checked, unresolved V genes explain less than half of this, and the remainder is unexplained. That table is the source of V, J and clone size, and D and trimming were worked out from the DNA. The sample table holds about 220,000 clones, of which around 82% were seen once. The biggest ten clones account for around 2.7% of the sample.

Sequenced: peripheral blood. The chain is made from TRBV7-9 and TRBJ2-1, with 8 junctional bases fitting TRBD2. The receptor was derived from a woman in her twenties or thirties who had recovered from COVID-19. CDR3 reads: CASSFSGTYNEQFF. The DNA sequence is as follows: TGTGCCAGCAGCTTTAGCGGGACGTACAATGAGCAGTTCTTC.